These 27 T cell receptor beta chains were sequenced from one sample in a study of blood T cell repertoires in COVID-19. Method: immunoSEQ multiplex PCR; TCRdb's copy keeps in-frame clones and lacks some. The table has approximately 290,000 clones, around nine tenths seen once; the top ten hold approximately 13%. Sequences were obtained from peripheral blood. These receptors were collected from a woman aged 55-75 years with acute or convalescent COVID-19.

The chain recombines TRBV19 with TRBJ2-3; 7 positions match TRBD2. Unmatched junction bases numbered 2, after V lost 5 bases and J lost 0 bases. The CDR3 has 14 amino acids. Germline V gene sequence: CDR1 LNHDA, CDR2 SQIVND (reference sequence). In DNA, the CDR3 is TGTGCCAGTAGTCGGGACTATAGCACAGATACGCAGTATTTT. Protein sequence: CASSRDYSTDTQYF.

The chain couples TRBV7-2 to TRBJ1-5; 8 positions match TRBD1. This CDR3 contains 15 residues. Trimming cost V 4 bases and J 7 bases; bases outside gene matches: 9. Germline V gene sequence: CDR1 SGHTA, CDR2 FQGNSA. The CDR3 protein is CASSSPDRESQPQHF. As DNA, the CDR3 is TGTGCCAGCAGCTCACCGGACAGGGAGAGCCAGCCCCAGCATTTT.

Worth noting for this clone: Other DNA variants within this sample encode the same CDR3. The genes are TRBV12-3 or TRBV12-4 and TRBJ1-2; D remains ambiguous. The CDR3 length is 12 residues. Trimming stripped 3 bases from V and 7 bases from J, with 9 bases between. The CDR3 DNA reads TGTGCCAGCAGTTTGCGGGGAGGTGGCTACACCTTC. This codes for CASSLRGGGYTF.

This clone was recorded once. The J gene is TRBJ1-3, the V gene TRBV6-1, with no clear D. The V end lost 6 bases, the J end lost 2 bases, and 17 bases lay between the germline ends. CDR3 length: 16 amino acids. Looked up from germline, CDR1 is MNHNS and CDR2 is SASEGT. CDR3 sequence: CASREFLRGTGNTIYF. CDR3 nucleotides: TGTGCCAGCAGAGAATTTCTCCGGGGAACTGGAAACACCATATATTTT.

The genes are TRBV7-8 and TRBJ2-5; D is possibly TRBD2 (6 bases). Germline V gene sequence: CDR1 SGHVS, CDR2 FQNEAQ. The CDR3 length is 18 residues. Deletions cut 6 bases from V and 5 bases from J, with 28 bases between. CDR3 protein: CASSQNNLNGRAGETQYF. Written as DNA, the CDR3 is TGTGCCAGCAGTCAAAACAACCTCAACGGCAGGGCGGGGGAGACCCAGTACTTC.

This clone was recorded only once. The chain employs TRBV6-2 or TRBV6-3 and TRBJ1-5, with TRBD1 identical over 8 bases. V dropped 2 bases and J dropped 2; count of bases not matched to a gene: 2. The CDR3 covers 15 residues. From germline, CDR1 is MNHEY and CDR2 SVGEGT. CDR3 sequence: CASSYAGGRNQPQHF. CDR3 in DNA: TGTGCCAGCAGTTACGCAGGGGGCCGCAATCAGCCCCAGCATTTT.

The chain joins TRBV5-8 to TRBJ2-7, with 10 bases aligning to TRBD2. The CDR3 loop spans 17 amino acids. CDR1 is SGHTS and CDR2 is YDEGEE in the germline V gene. The J segment lost 4 bases and the V segment lost 1 base, leaving 11 bases of the junction unmatched. The CDR3 loop reads CASSLILAGLLIYEQYF. For the CDR3, the DNA is TGTGCCAGCAGCTTGATACTAGCGGGACTCCTTATTTACGAGCAGTACTTC.

This clone has only one observation. The rearrangement links TRBV4-3 to TRBJ1-1; a weak D match, TRBD1 (5 bases). Trimming shortened V by 2 bases and J by 1 base, and 14 bases separated the two germline ends. Germline loops: CDR1 LGHNA, CDR2 YSLEER. The CDR3 is 16 amino acids. The chain's CDR3 is CASSQTGGAGNTEAFF. In nucleotides, the CDR3 is TGCGCCAGCAGCCAAACCGGAGGGGCAGGGAACACTGAAGCTTTCTTT.

The chain has TRBV9 and TRBJ2-3; a weak D match, TRBD1 (6 bases). CDR3 length: 16 residues. The germline V gene has CDR1 SGDLS and CDR2 YYNGEE. V was shortened by 5 bases and J by 0 bases, with 16 bases between the two germline ends. CDR3 coding DNA: TGTGCCAGCAGTCCCTCTCCAGGGGTGAGCACAGATACGCAGTATTTT. Amino acid sequence: CASSPSPGVSTDTQYF.

DNA of the CDR3: TGTGCCAGCCGGGACAGGGGGCATTCCGGGGAGCTGTTTTTT. Its translation: CASRDRGHSGELFF. V is TRBV19 and J is TRBJ2-2; 12 bases are a match to TRBD1. V lost 9 bases to trimming and J lost 6 bases; unmatched junction nucleotides: 5. The CDR3 extends over 14 amino acids. Per germline, CDR1 LNHDA and CDR2 SQIVND (reference sequence).

J is TRBJ1-6 and V is TRBV6-5; D might be TRBD1 (5 bases). The ends were cut back, 6 bases at V and 8 bases at J, with 14 bases in the middle. The CDR3 extends over 14 amino acids. From germline, CDR1 is MNHEY and CDR2 SVGAGI. CDR3 DNA sequence: TGTGCCAGCAGCCAGGAGTTAGGGGATTCACCCCTCCACTTT. It translates to CASSQELGDSPLHF.

The chain recombines TRBV19 with TRBJ1-1; D remains ambiguous. The V end was cut by 2 bases, the J end by 4 bases, with 14 bases between. The germline V gene has CDR1 LNHDA and CDR2 SQIVND (reference sequence). The CDR3 extends over 15 amino acids. CDR3 coding DNA: TGTGCCAGTAGTATATTTGGCATCTCGGGCACTGAAGCTTTCTTT. This codes for CASSIFGISGTEAFF.

This rearrangement joins TRBV7-9 to TRBJ2-7; D uncertain. The CDR3 is 14 residues long. Trimming stripped 0 bases from V and 3 bases from J, with 9 bases between. Germline CDR1 and CDR2: SEHNR and FQNEAQ (reference sequence). The CDR3 protein is CASSLAARIYEQYF. The CDR3 DNA sequence: TGTGCCAGCAGCTTAGCTGCCAGGATCTACGAGCAGTACTTC.

The chain combines TRBV30 with TRBJ2-1, with TRBD2 identical over 9 bases. The germline V gene encodes CDR1 GTSNPN and CDR2 SVGIG (reference sequence). The CDR3 contains 15 residues. With V trimmed by 4 bases and J by 2 bases, 6 bases remained unmatched. The CDR3 DNA sequence: TGTGCCTGGAATATAGCGGGAGCCCCCTACAATGAGCAGTTCTTC. It is translated as CAWNIAGAPYNEQFF. Using reference TRBV30 and TRBJ2-1 for the parts outside the CDR3, the full variable domain is SQTIHQWPATLVQPVGSPLSLECTVEGTSNPNLYWYRQAAGRGLQLLFYSVGIGQISSEVPQNLSASRPQDRQFILSSKKLLLSDSGFYLCAWNIAGAPYNEQFFGPGTRLTVL.

This clone was recorded once. V is TRBV28 and J is TRBJ1-3; 8 bases match TRBD1. Germline V gene data show CDR1 as MDHEN and CDR2 as SYDVKM. There are 16 residues in the CDR3. After removal of 1 base from V and 4 bases from J, the junction contained 6 bases not matched to a gene. The CDR3 coding sequence is TGTGCCAGCAGTTTATACAGCGGACAGGGAGGAAACACCATATATTTT. Protein sequence: CASSLYSGQGGNTIYF. Complete variable domain (other parts from reference TRBV28 and TRBJ1-3): DVKVTQSSRYLVKRTGEKVFLECVQDMDHENMFWYRQDPGLGLRLIYFSYDVKMKEKGDIPEGYSVSREKKERFSLILESASTNQTSMYLCASSLYSGQGGNTIYFGEGSWLTVV.

The genes are TRBV7-9 and TRBJ1-1; 7 nucleotides line up with TRBD1. The CDR3 contains 14 residues. Germline CDR1 SEHNR, CDR2 FQNEAQ (reference sequence). Trimming cost V 1 base and J 6 bases; bases outside gene matches: 5. In DNA, the CDR3 is TGTGCCAGCAGCTTAGGAGGAGACAGGGCTGAAGCTTTCTTT. Translation: CASSLGGDRAEAFF.

V gene TRBV6-2 or TRBV6-3 combines with J gene TRBJ2-1; D remains ambiguous. This CDR3 has 15 residues. Germline V lookup: CDR1 MNHEY, CDR2 SVGEGT. Trimming took off 5 bases at V and 6 bases at J, with 17 bases between the two ends. In DNA, the CDR3 is TGTGCCAGCAGTCGCCCCGGTCCAATTCCCAATGAGCAGTTCTTC. Its protein is CASSRPGPIPNEQFF.

The chain couples TRBV19 to TRBJ1-6, with D unresolved. V lost 9 bases and J 0 bases, leaving 15 bases between the germline ends. Germline-derived CDR1 and CDR2 are LNHDA and SQIVND (reference sequence). The CDR3 totals 16 residues. The CDR3 nucleotides read TGTGCCAGCGCCACAGCCTACCCCTCCTATAATTCACCCCTCCACTTT. Residues: CASATAYPSYNSPLHF.

The CDR3 DNA follows: TGTGCCAGCAGTACCCGAAGACAAGGTGATGGGGCCAACGTCCTGACTTTC. Translating gives CASSTRRQGDGANVLTF. The chain has TRBV28 and TRBJ2-6; D gene uncertain. The CDR3 runs to 17 residues. Germline CDR1 reads MDHEN; CDR2 reads SYDVKM. V dropped 5 bases and J dropped 3 bases, with 17 bases sitting between them. Full variable domain (rest looked up from reference TRBV28 and TRBJ2-6): DVKVTQSSRYLVKRTGEKVFLECVQDMDHENMFWYRQDPGLGLRLIYFSYDVKMKEKGDIPEGYSVSREKKERFSLILESASTNQTSMYLCASSTRRQGDGANVLTFGAGSRLTVL.

The chain employs TRBV5-4 and TRBJ1-2; possible D gene TRBD1, 6 bases. Germline V CDR1 and CDR2: SGHNT, YYREEE (reference sequence). This CDR3 has 14 amino acids. V was cut by 5 bases and J by 3 bases, with 14 bases left in between. The CDR3 here is CASSPGEGDYGYTF. The CDR3 nucleotides read TGTGCCAGCAGTCCGGGGGAGGGGGACTATGGCTACACCTTC. Variable domain in full (rest from reference TRBV5-4 and TRBJ1-2): ETGVTQSPTHLIKTRGQQVTLRCSSQSGHNTVSWYQQALGQGPQFIFQYYREEENGRGNFPPRFSGLQFPNYSSELNVNALELDDSALYLCASSPGEGDYGYTFGSGTRLTVV.

CDR3 DNA: TGTGCCAGCAGCGAAACAGGGCCTGGGGCCAACGTCCTGACTTTC. This sequence encodes CASSETGPGANVLTF. The rearrangement uses TRBV7-9 and TRBJ2-6; maybe TRBD1 (6 bases). CDR3 length: 15 residues. In germline, CDR1 is SEHNR, CDR2 FQNEAQ (reference sequence). Trimming pared 5 bases from V and 2 bases from J, leaving 10 bases between.

The J gene is TRBJ2-3, the V gene TRBV6-6; D might be TRBD1 (6 bases). CDR3 length equals 13 residues. The V end was cut by 8 bases, the J end by 4 bases, with 13 bases between. CDR1 and CDR2 (germline): MNHNY, SVGAGI (reference sequence). CDR3 in DNA: TGTGCCAGCGCCAGGGGACACGCAGATACGCAGTATTTT. This encodes CASARGHADTQYF.

The CDR3 region is CASMNRVAKNIQYF. The CDR3, as DNA: TGTGCCAGCATGAACAGGGTGGCCAAAAACATTCAGTACTTC. The chain employs TRBV28 and TRBJ2-4, with TRBD1 as a possible D gene (6 bases). This CDR3 has 14 amino acids. V was pared by 7 bases and J by 1 base, with 11 bases between. The germline V gene has CDR1 MDHEN and CDR2 SYDVKM.

V gene TRBV4-2 combines with J gene TRBJ2-7; TRBD2 might be the D (6 bases). CDR1 and CDR2 from the germline V gene are LGHNA and YNFKEQ. V was shortened by 1 base and J by 6 bases, with 13 bases between the two germline ends. The CDR3 spans 14 residues. CDR3 residues: CASSQVPGVGEQYF. In DNA form, the CDR3 reads TGTGCCAGCAGCCAAGTCCCGGGGGTAGGCGAGCAGTACTTC.

Here the CDR3 DNA reads TGTGCCAGCTCACCATTGGGGGCGGCGAGCGCCCAACTGTTTTTT. Protein: CASSPLGAASAQLFF. The chain links TRBV18 to TRBJ1-4; a weak D match, TRBD1 (6 bases). The CDR3 is 15 amino acids. Germline values: CDR1 KGHSH, CDR2 LQKENI. The germline V and J ends were trimmed by 2 bases and 12 bases, with 19 bases remaining between them.

This chain connects TRBV2 to TRBJ2-7; possibly TRBD1 for D (6 bases). The germline CDR1 and CDR2 sequences are SNHLY and FYNNEI. V was trimmed by 8 bases and J by 3 bases, leaving 8 bases between them. The CDR3 covers 11 residues. CDR3 bases: TGTGCCAGCGCAGGGGTCTACGAGCAGTACTTC. Its protein product is CASAGVYEQYF. Variable domain in full (rest from reference TRBV2 and TRBJ2-7): EPEVTQTPSHQVTQMGQEVILRCVPISNHLYFYWYRQILGQKVEFLVSFYNNEISEKSEIFDDQFSVERPDGSNFTLKIRSTKLEDSAMYFCASAGVYEQYFGPGTRLTVT.

V usage is TRBV29-1 and J usage is TRBJ2-1, with 10 bases identical to TRBD2. Germline values: CDR1 SQVTM, CDR2 ANQGSEA. The CDR3 consists of 14 residues. J lost 9 bases, V lost 5 bases, and 10 bases had no gene match. The CDR3 bases are TGCAGCGTTCAGGTAGCGGGAGGACGGGGTGAGCAGTTCTTC. Protein sequence: CSVQVAGGRGEQFF.